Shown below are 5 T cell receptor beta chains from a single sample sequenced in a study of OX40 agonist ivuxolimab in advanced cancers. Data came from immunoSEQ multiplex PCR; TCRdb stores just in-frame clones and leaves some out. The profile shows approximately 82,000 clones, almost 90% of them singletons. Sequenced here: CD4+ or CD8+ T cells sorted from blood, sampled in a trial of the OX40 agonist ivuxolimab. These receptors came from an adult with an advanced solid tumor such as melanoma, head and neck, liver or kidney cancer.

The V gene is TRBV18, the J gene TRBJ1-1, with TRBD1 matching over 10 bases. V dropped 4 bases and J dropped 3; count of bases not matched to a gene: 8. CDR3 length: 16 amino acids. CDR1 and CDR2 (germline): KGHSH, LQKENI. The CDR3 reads CASSRDRGQIDTEAFF. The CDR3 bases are TGTGCCAGCTCACGCGACAGGGGGCAGATTGACACTGAAGCTTTCTTT.

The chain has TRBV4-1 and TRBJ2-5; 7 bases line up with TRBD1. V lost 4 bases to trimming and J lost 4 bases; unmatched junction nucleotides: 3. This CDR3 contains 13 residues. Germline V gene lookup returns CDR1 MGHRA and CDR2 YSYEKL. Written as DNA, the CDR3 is TGCGCCAGCAGCCCTGACAGGGCAGAGACCCAGTACTTC. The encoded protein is CASSPDRAETQYF.

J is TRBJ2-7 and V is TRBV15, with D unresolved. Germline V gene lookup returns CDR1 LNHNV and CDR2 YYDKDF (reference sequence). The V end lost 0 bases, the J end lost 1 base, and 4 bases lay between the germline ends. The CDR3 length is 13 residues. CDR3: CATSRDLSYEQYF. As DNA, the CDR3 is TGTGCCACCAGCAGAGATCTTTCCTACGAGCAGTACTTC.

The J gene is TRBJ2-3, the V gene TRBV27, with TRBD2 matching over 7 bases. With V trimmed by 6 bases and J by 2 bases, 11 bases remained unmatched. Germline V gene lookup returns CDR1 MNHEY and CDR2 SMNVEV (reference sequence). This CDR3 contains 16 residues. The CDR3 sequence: CASRTFLAEYTDTQYF. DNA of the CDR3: TGTGCCAGCAGAACCTTCCTAGCGGAGTACACAGATACGCAGTATTTT.

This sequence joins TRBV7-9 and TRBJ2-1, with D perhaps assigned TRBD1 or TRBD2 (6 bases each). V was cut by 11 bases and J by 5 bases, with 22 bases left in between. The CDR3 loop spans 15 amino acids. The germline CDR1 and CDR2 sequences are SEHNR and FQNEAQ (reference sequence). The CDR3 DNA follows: TGTGCCGGAGGGGGGAGTTTAGCGGTAGACAATGAGCAGTTCTTC. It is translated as CAGGGSLAVDNEQFF.